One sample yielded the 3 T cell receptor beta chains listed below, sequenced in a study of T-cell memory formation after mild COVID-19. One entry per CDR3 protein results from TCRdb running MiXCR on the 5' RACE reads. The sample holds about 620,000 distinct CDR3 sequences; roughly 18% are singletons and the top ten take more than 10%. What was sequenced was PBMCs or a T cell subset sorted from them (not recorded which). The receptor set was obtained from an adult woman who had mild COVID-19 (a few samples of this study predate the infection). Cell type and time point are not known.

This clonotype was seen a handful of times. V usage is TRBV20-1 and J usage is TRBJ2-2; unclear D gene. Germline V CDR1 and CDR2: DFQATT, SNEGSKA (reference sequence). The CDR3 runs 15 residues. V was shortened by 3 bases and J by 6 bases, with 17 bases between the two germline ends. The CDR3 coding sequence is TGCAGTGCTAGTAATGCGGTCCTCCGGGCCGGGGAGCTGTTTTTT. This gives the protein CSASNAVLRAGELFF.

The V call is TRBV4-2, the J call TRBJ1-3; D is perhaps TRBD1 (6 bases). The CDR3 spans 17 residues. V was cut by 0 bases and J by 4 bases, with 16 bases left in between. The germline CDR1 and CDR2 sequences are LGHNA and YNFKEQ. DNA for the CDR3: TGTGCCAGCAGCCAAGATCTATCTCGGGGGCTCGGAAACACCATATATTTT. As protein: CASSQDLSRGLGNTIYF.

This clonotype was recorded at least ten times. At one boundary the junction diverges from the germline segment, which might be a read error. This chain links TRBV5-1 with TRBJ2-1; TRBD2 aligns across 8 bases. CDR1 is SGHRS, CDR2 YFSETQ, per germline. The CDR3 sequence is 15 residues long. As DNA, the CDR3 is TGTGCCAGCAGCCTTCTAGCGGGTTCCTACAATGAGCAGTTCTTC. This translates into CASSLLAGSYNEQFF.